This T cell receptor beta chain was captured in a study of shared clonotypes between healthy human individuals. Study observations and caveats: Larger estimated richness was generally seen in naive subsets than in memory subsets. It was anticipated that sequencing depth would influence how many clonotypes donors shared. The naive CD4 repertoires of a few donors were compared, and around 4.7% of clonotypes were shared.

The sample holds one count of this clone. Its antigen is not known. Other DNA sequences in this specimen translate into the identical CDR3. Profiling relied on immunoSEQ multiplex PCR, and the TCRdb table lists in-frame clones only, not all of them. The repertoire includes over 2 million clones, around 93% of them detected once, and about 0.41% sits in the top ten. Unmatched junction bases numbered 1, after V lost 8 bases and J lost 1 base. Germline V gives CDR1 SNHLY, CDR2 FYNNEI. The CDR3 has 13 amino acids. The V gene is TRBV2, the J gene TRBJ2-7, with 11 bases aligning to TRBD1. The sequence was obtained from a man aged 18 to 30 in good health. Some clones in this sample may be carry-over from other donors' samples. The source material was naive CD4+ T cells from PBMCs. Subset in this sample: CD45RA+ positively selected. CDR3 residues: CASGTGGSYEQYF. The CDR3 nucleotides are TGTGCCAGCGGGACAGGGGGATCCTACGAGCAGTACTTC.